The 15 T cell receptor beta chains below were found in one sample sequenced in a study. One entry per CDR3 protein, called by TCRdb with MiXCR from the 5' RACE reads. The sample yields over 50,000 distinct CDR3 sequences, just under 30% seen once. The specimen sequenced was tumor-infiltrating naive CD4+ T cells sorted from the breast tumor. Subset noted: naive CD4+ T cells, CD4+CD45RA+CD25-. These receptors were obtained from a female donor with breast cancer.

A remark on this clonotype: One end of the junction fails to match germline, which may point to a read error. The chain recombines TRBV18 with TRBJ1-6; TRBD1 is a possible D gene (5 bases). Germline CDR1 and CDR2: KGHSH and LQKENI. There are 15 residues in the CDR3. The CDR3 here is CASSPDRDLNSPLHF. The CDR3 DNA reads TGTGCCAGCTCACCGGACCGGGACCTTAATTCACCTCTCCACTTT.

This clonotype was recorded at least ten times. The chain links TRBV6-5 to TRBJ2-4; D is possibly TRBD2 (5 bases). The CDR3 loop spans 14 amino acids. CDR1 is MNHEY and CDR2 is SVGAGI in the germline V gene. The germline V and J ends were trimmed by 6 bases and 0 bases, with 9 bases remaining between them. CDR3 sequence reads: CASRETIAKNIQYF. CDR3 nucleotide sequence: TGTGCCAGCAGGGAGACTATAGCCAAAAACATTCAGTACTTC.

CDR3 protein: CASRRTGKDEQYF. In nucleotides, the CDR3 is TGTGCCAGCAGGCGGACAGGGAAGGACGAGCAGTACTTC. This chain joins TRBV6-2 or TRBV6-3 and TRBJ2-7; TRBD1 aligns across 8 bases. The CDR3 loop spans 13 amino acids. Germline CDR1 and CDR2: MNHEY and SVGEGT. The ends lost 6 bases at V and 5 bases at J; junction bases unmatched: 6.

Many counts were recorded for this clonotype. The V call is TRBV28, the J call TRBJ2-7; D remains unclear. The CDR3 is 14 residues long. CDR1 and CDR2 (germline): MDHEN, SYDVKM. The ends were cut back, 5 bases at V and 1 base at J, with 12 bases in the middle. CDR3 loop: CASSPSLGSYEQYF. The DNA of the CDR3 is TGTGCCAGCAGTCCGTCGCTCGGATCCTACGAGCAGTACTTC. The full variable domain, its missing parts supplied by reference TRBV28 and TRBJ2-7, is DVKVTQSSRYLVKRTGEKVFLECVQDMDHENMFWYRQDPGLGLRLIYFSYDVKMKEKGDIPEGYSVSREKKERFSLILESASTNQTSMYLCASSPSLGSYEQYFGPGTRLTVT.

V usage is TRBV6-6 and J usage is TRBJ2-4; D is ambiguous. The CDR3 contains 12 residues. V lost 6 bases, J lost 7 bases, and 10 bases lay in between. The germline CDR1 and CDR2 sequences are MNHNY and SVGAGI (reference sequence). CDR3 residues: CASRTDGNIQYF. The CDR3 DNA follows: TGTGCCAGCAGGACGGATGGGAACATTCAGTACTTC.

The sample holds a few counts of this clonotype. The chain uses TRBV4-2 and TRBJ2-3, with 9 nucleotides matching TRBD2. The CDR3 totals 16 residues. Germline CDR1 LGHNA, CDR2 YNFKEQ. V lost 2 bases to trimming and J lost 1 base; unmatched junction nucleotides: 4. CDR3 sequence: CASSQTAGGGTDTQYF. The CDR3 DNA reads TGTGCCAGCAGCCAAACCGCGGGAGGGGGCACAGATACGCAGTATTTT.

The genes are TRBV2 and TRBJ1-6; 7 nucleotides agree with TRBD1. This CDR3 contains 14 residues. V lost 6 bases to trimming and J lost 9 bases; unmatched junction nucleotides: 8. Germline V gene lookup returns CDR1 SNHLY and CDR2 FYNNEI. CDR3 sequence: CASRVTGLGSPLHF. The CDR3 DNA reads TGTGCCAGCAGGGTGACAGGGTTAGGTTCACCCCTCCACTTT.

This clonotype was seen a handful of times. V gene TRBV5-1 combines with J gene TRBJ2-5; tentatively, D is TRBD1 (5 bases). CDR3 length: 13 residues. The V and J ends lost 4 bases and 5 bases respectively, with 12 bases between them. CDR1 is SGHRS and CDR2 is YFSETQ in the germline V gene. This CDR3 is CASSPVRAETQYF. CDR3 DNA: TGCGCCAGCAGCCCTGTCAGGGCTGAGACCCAGTACTTC. The full variable domain, in which reference TRBV5-1 and TRBJ2-5 provide the parts outside the CDR3, is KAGVTQTPRYLIKTRGQQVTLSCSPISGHRSVSWYQQTPGQGLQFLFEYFSETQRNKGNFPGRFSGRQFSNSRSEMNVSTLELGDSALYLCASSPVRAETQYFGPGTRLLVL.

The rearrangement links TRBV12-3 or TRBV12-4 to TRBJ1-1; a possible D gene is TRBD1 (5 bases). The CDR3 sequence is 14 residues long. V shed 7 bases and J shed 2 bases, with 14 bases lying between them. In DNA form, the CDR3 reads TGTGCCAGCAATTTGGGGACCCCTAACACTGAAGCTTTCTTT. Its translation: CASNLGTPNTEAFF.

There are a few counts of this clonotype. The chain joins TRBV5-1 to TRBJ2-7; 11 nucleotides match TRBD1. The CDR3 loop spans 15 amino acids. The junction had 3 bases not matched to a gene; V was cut back by 4 bases and J by 0 bases. Germline assignment: CDR1 SGHRS and CDR2 YFSETQ. Here the CDR3 DNA reads TGCGCCAGCAGCCCCGGGACAGGGGGCTCCTACGAGCAGTACTTC. Translating it yields CASSPGTGGSYEQYF.

The chain uses TRBV7-3 and TRBJ1-6, with unresolved D. Trimming pared 4 bases from V and 13 bases from J, leaving 8 bases between. This CDR3 region has 11 residues. Germline CDR1 and CDR2: SGHTA and FQGTGA. The CDR3 loop reads CASSSPLPLHF. The CDR3 DNA follows: TGTGCCAGCAGCTCTCCGCTGCCCCTCCACTTT.

The V call is TRBV5-6, the J call TRBJ2-7; D is uncertain. Germline V gene sequence: CDR1 SGHDT, CDR2 YYEEEE. The germline V and J ends were trimmed by 3 bases and 2 bases, with 12 bases remaining between them. CDR3 length: 14 residues. The CDR3 protein is CASSSGFPPYEQYF. In DNA, the CDR3 is TGTGCCAGCAGCTCGGGCTTCCCCCCCTACGAGCAGTACTTC.

In its sample, this clonotype was seen once. The conserved phenylalanine or tryptophan is not found at the CDR3 terminus, so this likely reflects a read error. This rearrangement joins TRBV20-1 to TRBJ2-1, with 9 bases fitting TRBD2. The germline CDR1 and CDR2 sequences are DFQATT and SNEGSKA (reference sequence). V lost 4 bases, J lost 7 bases, and 5 bases stayed unmatched. CDR3 length equals 13 residues. The CDR3 here is CSANKREENEQFP. The CDR3 nucleotides read TGCAGTGCTAACAAGCGGGAGGAAAATGAGCAGTTCCCC.

This clonotype was seen ten or more times. The chain combines TRBV4-2 with TRBJ2-1; D is ambiguous. V was cut by 8 bases and J by 2 bases, with 10 bases left in between. Germline V gene data show CDR1 as LGHNA and CDR2 as YNFKEQ. This CDR3 region has 13 residues. CDR3 coding DNA: TGTGCCAGCGCTTGGACGACCTACAATGAGCAGTTCTTC. Its translation: CASAWTTYNEQFF.

This chain joins TRBV7-2 and TRBJ2-7; D is unclear. The germline V and J ends were trimmed by 5 bases and 3 bases, with 17 bases remaining between them. CDR1 and CDR2 from the germline V gene are SGHTA and FQGNSA. This CDR3 has 15 amino acids. DNA of the CDR3: TGTGCCAGCAGCATCGGGCCGATGAGCCTCTACGAGCAGTACTTC. It codes for CASSIGPMSLYEQYF. Based on the CDR3 plus reference TRBV7-2 and TRBJ2-7, the full variable domain is GAGVSQSPSNKVTEKGKDVELRCDPISGHTALYWYRQSLGQGLEFLIYFQGNSAPDKSGLPSDRFSAERTGGSVSTLTIQRTQQEDSAVYLCASSIGPMSLYEQYFGPGTRLTVT.